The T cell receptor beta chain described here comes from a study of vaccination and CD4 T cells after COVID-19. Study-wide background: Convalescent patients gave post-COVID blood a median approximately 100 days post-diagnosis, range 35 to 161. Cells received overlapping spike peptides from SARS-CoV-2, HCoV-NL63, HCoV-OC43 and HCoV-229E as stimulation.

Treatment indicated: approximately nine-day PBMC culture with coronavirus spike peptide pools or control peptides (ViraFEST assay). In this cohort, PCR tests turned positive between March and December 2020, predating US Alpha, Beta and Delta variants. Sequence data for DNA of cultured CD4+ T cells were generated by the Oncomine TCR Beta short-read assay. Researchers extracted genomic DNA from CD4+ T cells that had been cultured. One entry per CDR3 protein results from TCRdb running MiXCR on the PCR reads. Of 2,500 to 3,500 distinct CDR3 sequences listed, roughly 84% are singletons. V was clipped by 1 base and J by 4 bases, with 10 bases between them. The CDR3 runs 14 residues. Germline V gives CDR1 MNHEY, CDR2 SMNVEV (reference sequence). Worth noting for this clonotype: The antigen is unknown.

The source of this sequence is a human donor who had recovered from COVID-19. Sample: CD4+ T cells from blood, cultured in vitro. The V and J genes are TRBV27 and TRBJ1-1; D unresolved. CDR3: CASSLFGRPTEAFF. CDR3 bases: TGTGCCAGCAGTTTATTCGGGCGGCCCACTGAAGCTTTCTTT.